Sequencing of this T cell receptor beta chain was carried out in a study of blood T cell repertoires in COVID-19. Across the whole study: COVID-19 samples, acute and convalescent, were from the United States, Italy and Spain.

Sequenced by immunoSEQ multiplex PCR; TCRdb stores in-frame clones only, minus some. Of fewer than 400,000 clones in the sample, around 85% were seen once. Self-reported history from a screening survey and questionnaire set each donor's cohort. Exposed study participants had met a COVID-19 case within 2 weeks before entry. CDR1 and CDR2 (germline): LNHDA, SQIVND (reference sequence). With 0 bases clipped from V and 2 bases from J, the junction kept 7 bases outside the gene matches. The CDR3 has 16 residues. The V call is TRBV19, the J call TRBJ2-7; 7 bases agree with TRBD2. Sequenced: PBMCs or T cells enriched from blood (not recorded which). This clonotype was sampled from a woman aged 25 to 39 who had been exposed to COVID-19. The CDR3 loop reads CASSIDLASGTYEQYF. The CDR3, as DNA: TGTGCCAGTAGTATAGATCTGGCTAGCGGTACCTACGAGCAGTACTTC.